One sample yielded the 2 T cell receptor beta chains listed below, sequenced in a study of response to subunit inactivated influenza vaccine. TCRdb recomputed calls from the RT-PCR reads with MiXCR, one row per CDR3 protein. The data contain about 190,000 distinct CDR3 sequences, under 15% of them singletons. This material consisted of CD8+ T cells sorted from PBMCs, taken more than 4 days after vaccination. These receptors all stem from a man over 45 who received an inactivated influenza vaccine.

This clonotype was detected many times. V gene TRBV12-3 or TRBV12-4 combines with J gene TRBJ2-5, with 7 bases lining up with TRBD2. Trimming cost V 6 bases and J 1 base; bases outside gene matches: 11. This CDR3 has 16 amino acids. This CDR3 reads CASSPHSGPTQETQYF. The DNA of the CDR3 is TGTGCCAGCAGCCCCCATAGCGGGCCTACCCAAGAGACCCAGTACTTC.

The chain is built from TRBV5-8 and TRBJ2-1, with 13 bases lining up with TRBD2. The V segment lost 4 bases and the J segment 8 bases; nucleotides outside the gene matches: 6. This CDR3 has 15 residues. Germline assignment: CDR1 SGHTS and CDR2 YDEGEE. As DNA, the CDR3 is TGTGCCAGCAGCACAACTAGCGGGAGGGCCTATGAGCAGTTCTTC. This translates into CASSTTSGRAYEQFF.